This TCR beta chain emerged from a study of a mutant IDH1 vaccine in newly diagnosed glioma. Study background: Patients arrived already treated with radiotherapy, temozolomide, or both, most having had both.

Indicated time point: week 11, during vaccination. A single vaccine dose contained 300 ug of mutant IDH1 20-mer peptide, and topical imiquimod was used with it. In every donor, the tumor was a new WHO grade 3 or 4 IDH1-mutant, ATRX-lost astrocytoma. The CDR3 covers 15 residues. V dropped 3 bases and J dropped 4; count of bases not matched to a gene: 7. CDR1 and CDR2 (germline): SGHTA, FQGNSA. This clone showed up just a few times. Its antigen is unidentified. Sequenced by immunoSEQ multiplex PCR; TCRdb stores in-frame clones only, minus some. Counted here are 20,000 to 25,000 clones, around 70% occurring once; the ten biggest clones make up around 10%.

The sequence derives from a man aged 18 to 29 with glioma. Some clones in this sample may be carry-over from other donors' samples. The source was peripheral blood mononuclear cells (PBMCs), collected from a glioma patient whose treatment included an IDH1 peptide vaccine. The gene calls are TRBV7-2 and TRBJ1-1; 8 nucleotides match TRBD1. The CDR3 sequence is CASSLGSTGGTEAFF. The CDR3 DNA sequence: TGTGCCAGCAGCTTGGGGAGTACAGGGGGCACTGAAGCTTTCTTT.